These T cell receptor beta chains were read from a single sample in a study of T cell clonotyping in hematopoietic cell transplantation. Here immunoSEQ multiplex PCR was the method, and the copy in TCRdb shows in-frame clones only, minus some. The data hold about 27,000 clones, with roughly 71% observed a single time. The material was peripheral blood mononuclear cells, obtained before stem cell transplant. These receptors were taken from a man aged 50 or older with myelodysplastic syndrome. Some clones in this sample may be carry-over from other donors' samples. Both conserved end residues are part of each CDR3. D genes are given only for firm matches. Where a row states a size, it is once, few, many or the class of an expanded clone; other rows omit it.

abundance | j_gene | d_gene | v_gene | CDR3nt | CDR3aa
. | TRBJ2-7 | . | TRBV7-8 | TGTGCCAGCAGCCAAGGCCATGATTGGGGGACACTGCCCTACGAGCAGTACTTC | CASSQGHDWGTLPYEQYF
. | TRBJ1-1 | . | TRBV20-1 | TGCAGTGCTAGAGATGAAGGGGAAGCTTTCTTT | CSARDEGEAFF
. | TRBJ1-5 | . | TRBV2 | TGTGCCAGCAGTGAAGGGCCGCGCAATCAGCCCCAGCATTTT | CASSEGPRNQPQHF
. | TRBJ2-7 | . | TRBV25-1 | TGTGCCAGCAGTGAACTGTATTCATTTAGCTCCTACGAGCAGTACTTC | CASSELYSFSSYEQYF
. | TRBJ2-7 | . | TRBV5-8 | TGTGCCAGCAGCCCCGACTTGGTAACCTGGGGCCACGAGCAGTACTTC | CASSPDLVTWGHEQYF
. | TRBJ1-5 | . | TRBV28 | TGTGCCAGCAGCATACACGGCAATCAGCCCCAGCATTTT | CASSIHGNQPQHF
. | TRBJ2-1 | TRBD2 | TRBV7-3 | TGTGCCAGCAGCTCACTGACTAGCGGGGTAGGAAATGAGCAGTTCTTC | CASSSLTSGVGNEQFF
. | TRBJ2-3 | . | TRBV5-6 | TGTGCCAGCAGCACAGGGAATACGCAGTATTTT | CASSTGNTQYF
once | TRBJ2-3 | . | TRBV4-1 | TGCGCCAGCAGCCAGGGGTGGGGGACACGCACAGATACGCAGTATTTT | CASSQGWGTRTDTQYF
. | TRBJ1-5 | . | TRBV28 | TGTGCCTGCGCCGGACAGCCCCAGCATTTT | CACAGQPQHF
once | TRBJ1-6 | . | TRBV6-6 | TGTGCCAGCAGTTCCGATTATAATTCACCCCTCCACTTT | CASSSDYNSPLHF
. | TRBJ1-6 | TRBD1 | TRBV5-1 | TGCGCCAGCAGCTTTTCCGGGACAGGGAACTCACCCCTCCACTTT | CASSFSGTGNSPLHF
. | TRBJ1-5 | TRBD1 | TRBV9 | TGTGCCAGCAGCGTAGGGGTTGAGGGGGCTCAGCCCCAGCATTTT | CASSVGVEGAQPQHF
. | TRBJ1-6 | . | TRBV25-1 | TGTGCCAGCAGTGAATACGGCGCTAGCTCCTATAATTCACCCCTCCACTTT | CASSEYGASSYNSPLHF
. | TRBJ2-5 | . | TRBV25-1 | TGTGCCAGCAGTGGAGACCCGACTTTGACCCAGTACTTC | CASSGDPTLTQYF
. | TRBJ1-6 | TRBD1 | TRBV9 | TGTGCCAGCAGCGTAGTGGACAGGGGGAATTCACCCCTCCACTTT | CASSVVDRGNSPLHF
. | TRBJ2-7 | TRBD2 | TRBV7-2 | TGTGCCAGCAGCAACCCAGAACTAGCGGGAGTGTCCTACGAGCAGTACTTC | CASSNPELAGVSYEQYF
. | TRBJ2-1 | . | TRBV30 | TGTGCCTGGAGTGTACCCTACGGCCAAGGGGTTACTCGGAATGAGCAGTTCTTC | CAWSVPYGQGVTRNEQFF
. | TRBJ1-1 | . | TRBV28 | TGTGCCAGCAGTTTACCACCGGACCTGAACACTGAAGCTTTCTTT | CASSLPPDLNTEAFF
. | TRBJ1-5 | . | TRBV6-5 | TGTGCCAGCAGTTACTCGACGGGTTATCAGCCCCAGCATTTT | CASSYSTGYQPQHF
. | TRBJ1-6 | TRBD1 | TRBV7-9 | TGTGCCAGCAGCTTAGCACAGGGGTATAATTCACCCCTCCACTTT | CASSLAQGYNSPLHF
. | TRBJ1-1 | . | TRBV6-5 | TGTGCCAGCAGTTCGGTCGCGATGAACACTGAAGCTTTCTTT | CASSSVAMNTEAFF
. | TRBJ2-7 | . | TRBV10-3 | TGTGCCATCAGTGAGTCGGGGGGGGCGACCTACGAGCAGTACTTC | CAISESGGATYEQYF
few | TRBJ1-2 | . | TRBV30 | TGTGCCTGGAGTGTCGAGGGGTCTGGCTATGGCTACACCTTC | CAWSVEGSGYGYTF
few | TRBJ2-5 | . | TRBV7-2 | TGTGCCAGCAGTCAGATGGAGACCCAGTACTTC | CASSQMETQYF